This is a list of T cell receptor beta chains from one sample in a study of T-cell reconstitution after alpha-beta-depleted transplantation in children. One entry per CDR3 protein results from TCRdb running MiXCR on the PCR reads. Counted here are hundreds of thousands of distinct CDR3 sequences, 10% to 15% occurring once; the ten biggest clones make up around 2.2%. The sequenced sample was PBMCs, mostly from graft donor cells, obtained 360 days after TCRalphabeta/CD19-depleted stem cell transplant. The origin of the receptors is a male patient aged 5 to 17 who had a stem cell transplant for acute myeloid leukemia, so the T cells may come from the graft donor. The CDR3 runs from the conserved cysteine through the conserved F or W.

V: TRBV7-2
J: TRBJ2-3
CDR3: CASSSRTLAGGPDNTDTQYF

V: TRBV11-1
J: TRBJ2-1
CDR3: CASSLFRGTRSASNEQFF

V: TRBV6-2/TRBV6-3
J: TRBJ2-4
CDR3: CASSYIPGLAGGIAKNIQYF

V: TRBV7-3
J: TRBJ2-7
CDR3: CASSLWVRGGRGVYEQYF

V: TRBV5-1
J: TRBJ2-1
CDR3: CASSRTGGTYNEQFF

V: TRBV6-2/TRBV6-3
J: TRBJ2-2
CDR3: CASSQSGYANTGELFF

V: TRBV9
J: TRBJ2-7
CDR3: CASSVEGGSYEQYF

V: TRBV29-1
J: TRBJ2-1
CDR3: CSVVPGTGSYNEQFF

V: TRBV7-8
J: TRBJ2-1
CDR3: CASSLGTSGSVPYNEQFF

V: TRBV15
J: TRBJ1-5
CDR3: CATSDSGGVLNQPQHF

V: TRBV13
J: TRBJ2-7
CDR3: CASSSRGTGRYEQYF

V: TRBV27
J: TRBJ2-3
CDR3: CASSLGLGWSTDTQYF

V: TRBV7-8
J: TRBJ2-2
CDR3: CASRGIGSGSTGELFF

V: TRBV29-1
J: TRBJ2-7
CDR3: CSVAQGAVYEQYF

V: TRBV28
J: TRBJ2-7
CDR3: CASSLSRQNKAYEQYF

V: TRBV30
J: TRBJ2-7
CDR3: CAWREAGSSYEQYF